One sample yielded the 19 T cell receptor beta chains listed below, sequenced in a study of graft-versus-host responses after intestinal transplantation. Their antigen targets remain unknown. Data came from immunoSEQ multiplex PCR; TCRdb stores just in-frame clones and leaves some out. The top ten clones hold about 0.16% of a sample with some 130,000 clones, over 85% of them seen once. The sequencing here drew on unstimulated CD4+ T cells sorted from spleen or lymph node cells, taken before intestinal transplant. The receptor set was obtained from a human donor who received an intestinal transplant.

This clone appeared once. The V gene is TRBV9, the J gene TRBJ2-2; D possibly uses TRBD1 or TRBD2 (6 bases each). CDR1 is SGDLS, CDR2 YYNGEE, per germline. The CDR3 has 15 amino acids. With 0 bases removed from V and 1 base from J, the gap between germline ends came to 7 bases. CDR3 protein: CASSVEGGNTGELFF. CDR3 DNA sequence: TGTGCCAGCAGCGTAGAGGGGGGGAACACCGGGGAGCTGTTTTTT.

The CDR3 sequence: CASIFTGGTEAFF. The DNA for the CDR3 is TGTGCCAGCATCTTTACAGGGGGCACTGAAGCTTTCTTT. The J gene is TRBJ1-1, the V gene TRBV11-2; 8 bases agree with TRBD1. V lost 7 bases to trimming and J lost 4 bases; unmatched junction nucleotides: 5. Germline CDR1 and CDR2: SGHAT and FQNNGV. The CDR3 runs to 13 residues. Together with reference TRBV11-2 and TRBJ1-1, the CDR3 gives the full variable domain: EAGVAQSPRYKIIEKRQSVAFWCNPISGHATLYWYQQILGQGPKLLIQFQNNGVVDDSQLPKDRFSAERLKGVDSTLKIQPAKLEDSAVYLCASIFTGGTEAFFGQGTRLTVV.

The rearrangement joins TRBV18 to TRBJ1-5; D call uncertain. Between the trimmed V and J ends, which lost 3 bases and 5 bases, there was a span of 11 bases. The CDR3 is made up of 14 amino acids. Germline V gene data show CDR1 as KGHSH and CDR2 as LQKENI. In DNA form, the CDR3 reads TGTGCCAGCTCACCCCTTGCAGGTGATCAGCCCCAGCATTTT. This translates into CASSPLAGDQPQHF.

The rearrangement joins TRBV6-1 to TRBJ2-7; possible D gene TRBD2, 6 bases. Germline CDR1 and CDR2: MNHNS and SASEGT. The V and J ends lost 1 base and 3 bases respectively, with 10 bases between them. The CDR3 contains 14 residues. CDR3 sequence (DNA): TGTGCCAGCAGTGAAGAGCCGGGGGTCTACGAGCAGTACTTC. This encodes CASSEEPGVYEQYF.

V and J are TRBV4-1 and TRBJ2-1; 9 positions match TRBD2. The germline V gene has CDR1 MGHRA and CDR2 YSYEKL. V dropped 4 bases and J dropped 8; count of bases not matched to a gene: 15. The CDR3 spans 17 residues. CDR3: CASSPRPGTSSIDEQFF. The CDR3 nucleotides are TGCGCCAGCAGCCCTCGACCCGGGACTAGCAGTATAGATGAGCAGTTCTTC.

This clone has only one observation. This sequence joins TRBV6-1 and TRBJ1-5, with D possibly TRBD1 on 5 matching bases. Germline V lookup: CDR1 MNHNS, CDR2 SASEGT. This CDR3 contains 14 residues. The V end was cut by 2 bases, the J end by 6 bases, with 11 bases between. For the CDR3, the DNA is TGTGCCAGCAGTGAACAGGGTCCGGCTCAGCCCCAGCATTTT. It codes for CASSEQGPAQPQHF.

The V and J genes are TRBV19 and TRBJ2-2, with no clear D. This CDR3 comprises 14 residues. V gave up 6 bases and J gave up 1 base, with 9 bases separating them. CDR1 is LNHDA, CDR2 SQIVND, per germline (reference sequence). Written as DNA, the CDR3 is TGTGCCAGTAGCGCTACCATGAACACCGGGGAGCTGTTTTTT. Translating it yields CASSATMNTGELFF.

CDR3 protein: CAWMVLAGGRETQYF. The CDR3, as DNA: TGTGCCTGGATGGTACTTGCGGGGGGGCGAGAGACCCAGTACTTC. The chain is built from TRBV30 and TRBJ2-5; 9 positions agree with TRBD2. J lost 4 bases, V lost 4 bases, and 10 bases had no gene match. The CDR3 totals 15 residues. In germline, CDR1 is GTSNPN, CDR2 SVGIG (reference sequence).

The rearrangement uses TRBV5-1 and TRBJ2-3, with 11 bases matching TRBD2. Germline loops: CDR1 SGHRS, CDR2 YFSETQ. The CDR3 has 16 amino acids. The ends lost 4 bases at V and 10 bases at J; junction bases unmatched: 14. This chain's CDR3 is CASSQRTSGSAGSQYF. CDR3 sequence (DNA): TGCGCCAGCAGCCAAAGGACTAGCGGGTCCGCAGGGTCGCAGTATTTT.

The rearrangement uses TRBV7-8 and TRBJ2-5; D gene ambiguous. Germline-derived CDR1 and CDR2 are SGHVS and FQNEAQ. V lost 2 bases and J lost 7, with 11 bases in between. The CDR3 covers 13 residues. The CDR3 is CASSLRLEGTQYF. The CDR3 region has the DNA TGTGCCAGCAGCTTAAGGCTAGAAGGGACCCAGTACTTC.

V usage is TRBV18 and J usage is TRBJ2-2; the match to TRBD2 covers 15 bases. Germline V gene data show CDR1 as KGHSH and CDR2 as LQKENI. Trimming cost V 5 bases and J 9 bases; bases outside gene matches: 4. There are 15 residues in the CDR3. The CDR3 loop reads CASSSGTSGRRELFF. The CDR3 nucleotides read TGTGCCAGCTCATCCGGGACTAGCGGGAGGAGGGAGCTGTTTTTT.

Of note for this clone: The junction does not match germline at one end; this may be a read error. V is TRBV7-9 and J is TRBJ1-2; 10 positions agree with TRBD1. The CDR3 covers 14 residues. CDR1 is SEHNR and CDR2 is FQNEAQ in the germline V gene (reference sequence). DNA for the CDR3: TGTGCCAGCGCTCCGGGACAGGGGAACTATGGCCACACCTTC. It translates to CASAPGQGNYGHTF. Together with reference TRBV7-9 and TRBJ1-2, the CDR3 gives the full variable domain: DTGVSQNPRHKITKRGQNVTFRCDPISEHNRLYWYRQTLGQGPEFLTYFQNEAQLEKSRLLSDRFSAERPKGSFSTLEIQRTEQGDSAMYLCASAPGQGNYGHTFGSGTRLTVV.

The V call is TRBV5-1, the J call TRBJ2-3; D is possibly TRBD1 (5 bases). CDR1 and CDR2 from the germline V gene are SGHRS and YFSETQ. V was trimmed by 0 bases and J by 5 bases, leaving 7 bases between them. The CDR3 is 13 residues long. As DNA, the CDR3 is TGCGCCAGCAGCTTGGACAGGTTAGATACGCAGTATTTT. Translated, it gives CASSLDRLDTQYF.

The chain joins TRBV6-5 to TRBJ2-2; 9 bases match TRBD1. The trim removed 2 bases at V and 7 bases at J, leaving 5 bases unmatched. Germline V gene sequence: CDR1 MNHEY, CDR2 SVGAGI. CDR3 size: 15 residues. The CDR3 here is CASSYVDRGNGELFF. CDR3 sequence (DNA): TGTGCCAGCAGTTACGTGGACAGGGGAAACGGGGAGCTGTTTTTT.

The CDR3 region has the DNA TGCGCCAGCAGCTTGGCGGGAAAACTGTTTTTT. Translating it yields CASSLAGKLFF. The V call is TRBV5-1, the J call TRBJ1-4; D uncertain. Trimming took 0 bases from V and 10 from J, leaving 4 bases between them. Germline CDR1 SGHRS, CDR2 YFSETQ. The CDR3 has 11 residues.

This chain joins TRBV7-9 and TRBJ1-1; D might be TRBD1 (6 bases). This CDR3 region has 12 residues. V was pared by 9 bases and J by 3 bases, with 11 bases between. The germline CDR1 and CDR2 sequences are SEHNR and FQNEAQ (reference sequence). CDR3: CASGPGDTEAFF. The CDR3 DNA reads TGTGCCAGTGGGCCAGGGGACACTGAAGCTTTCTTT.

The chain combines TRBV27 with TRBJ1-2; the D gene is possibly TRBD1 (5 bases). Deletions cut 3 bases from V and 5 bases from J, with 19 bases between. Germline CDR1 is MNHEY and CDR2 is SMNVEV (reference sequence). The CDR3 loop spans 16 amino acids. The CDR3 DNA reads TGTGCCAGCAGTTTCTCCAAGAGGACATTTGGGTATGGCTACACCTTC. Amino acids: CASSFSKRTFGYGYTF.

This chain uses TRBV11-3 with TRBJ2-3; D may be TRBD2 (5 bases). V was trimmed by 1 base and J by 3 bases, leaving 11 bases between them. The CDR3 consists of 15 residues. The germline gives CDR1 SGHNT, CDR2 YENEEA. The CDR3, as DNA: TGTGCCAGCAGCTTAGCGGGGTCGCGAACAGATACGCAGTATTTT. Protein: CASSLAGSRTDTQYF.

J is TRBJ1-1 and V is TRBV27; D gene unclear. V was cut by 4 bases and J by 4 bases, with 7 bases left in between. The CDR3 contains 12 residues. The V gene's germline CDR1 is MNHEY and CDR2 SMNVEV (reference sequence). CDR3 region: CASSSLGTEAFF. The CDR3, as DNA: TGTGCCAGCAGTTCTTTGGGCACTGAAGCTTTCTTT.